These 15 T cell receptor beta chains originate from one sample sequenced in a study of identical twins. TCRdb recomputed calls from the 5' RACE reads with MiXCR, one row per CDR3 protein. The data contain roughly 710,000 distinct CDR3 sequences, roughly 6.2% of them singletons. Specimen: naive T cells sorted from blood. The receptors were sampled from a man younger than 35 in good health.

This clonotype was detected many times. The CDR3 here is CASSPLGGGSNSPLHF. As DNA, the CDR3 is TGTGCCAGCAGCCCCCTCGGTGGAGGTAGTAATTCACCCCTCCACTTT. The chain carries TRBV5-6 and TRBJ1-6; no definite D call. This CDR3 comprises 16 residues. The germline V and J ends were trimmed by 4 bases and 6 bases, with 17 bases remaining between them. CDR1 and CDR2 (germline): SGHDT, YYEEEE.

This clonotype came up many times. J is TRBJ2-5 and V is TRBV9; 7 bases match TRBD1. The CDR3 length is 14 residues. In germline, CDR1 is SGDLS, CDR2 YYNGEE. The junction had 7 bases not matched to a gene; V was cut back by 4 bases and J by 4 bases. CDR3 region: CASSQGTDLETQYF. CDR3 coding DNA: TGTGCCAGCAGCCAGGGGACAGACCTAGAGACCCAGTACTTC.

This clonotype was seen many times. The genes are TRBV5-1 and TRBJ2-1, with D possibly matching TRBD1 (6 bases). Per the germline V gene, CDR1 is SGHRS and CDR2 is YFSETQ. Between the trimmed V and J ends, which lost 5 bases and 10 bases, there was a span of 25 bases. The CDR3 spans 16 residues. In DNA, the CDR3 is TGCGCCAGCAGTGTAAGGTCTGGGACACGCCTCGCCGAGCAGTTCTTC. Its translation is CASSVRSGTRLAEQFF.

The rearrangement uses TRBV10-3 and TRBJ2-5; 9 bases agree with TRBD2. The CDR3 has 16 residues. V lost 11 bases, J lost 2 bases, and 15 bases stayed unmatched. Germline CDR1 and CDR2: ENHRY and SYGVKD. As DNA, the CDR3 is TGTGCCGTCGCCGCGGGGACTAGCAACGATCAAGAGACCCAGTACTTC. It yields the protein CAVAAGTSNDQETQYF.

This chain links TRBV30 with TRBJ2-7, with 8 nucleotides matching TRBD1. The CDR3 covers 13 residues. V was clipped by 4 bases and J by 6 bases; unmatched bases: 8. Germline assignment: CDR1 GTSNPN and CDR2 SVGIG (reference sequence). CDR3 loop: CAWKGRGLIEQYV. The CDR3 coding sequence is TGTGCCTGGAAGGGCAGGGGGCTGATCGAGCAGTACGTC.

This clonotype was observed at least ten times. This rearrangement joins TRBV14 to TRBJ2-1; 13 nucleotides line up with TRBD2. Germline V gene lookup returns CDR1 SGHDN and CDR2 FVKESK. The CDR3 is 16 amino acids. Germline trimming cut 4 bases from V and 6 bases from J; bases unmatched to any gene: 6. CDR3 amino acids: CASSRTGTSGANEQFF. CDR3 nucleotide sequence: TGTGCCAGCAGCCGGACCGGGACTAGCGGGGCCAATGAGCAGTTCTTC.

The sample holds many counts of this clonotype. CDR3 nucleotides: TGTGCCAGCATAGGGCCCCAAAACATTCAGTACTTC. It codes for CASIGPQNIQYF. The chain links TRBV27 to TRBJ2-4; D not certain. V lost 7 bases, J lost 5 bases, and 9 bases lay in between. There are 12 residues in the CDR3. The germline V gene has CDR1 MNHEY and CDR2 SMNVEV (reference sequence).

This clonotype was counted at least ten times. J is TRBJ2-1 and V is TRBV5-1, with TRBD1 as a possible D gene (5 bases). Germline V gene sequence: CDR1 SGHRS, CDR2 YFSETQ. Trimming took off 0 bases at V and 9 bases at J, with 10 bases between the two ends. The CDR3 covers 13 residues. The CDR3 region has the DNA TGCGCCAGCAGCTTGGATTTAGGGGCTGAGCAGTTCTTC. This sequence encodes CASSLDLGAEQFF. The full variable domain, rest sourced from reference TRBV5-1 and TRBJ2-1, is KAGVTQTPRYLIKTRGQQVTLSCSPISGHRSVSWYQQTPGQGLQFLFEYFSETQRNKGNFPGRFSGRQFSNSRSEMNVSTLELGDSALYLCASSLDLGAEQFFGPGTRLTVL.

This clonotype was recorded a few times. This chain uses TRBV4-2 with TRBJ2-2; the match to TRBD2 covers 12 bases. The CDR3 is 17 amino acids. With 1 base clipped from V and 5 bases from J, the junction kept 5 bases outside the gene matches. Germline V gives CDR1 LGHNA, CDR2 YNFKEQ. The CDR3 bases are TGTGCCAGCAGCCAAGTCGGACTAGCGGGAACTACCGGGGAGCTGTTTTTT. It specifies CASSQVGLAGTTGELFF.

This clonotype has a handful of counts. The chain combines TRBV5-1 with TRBJ2-3; either TRBD1 or TRBD2 may fit D (5 bases each). The V gene lost 5 bases and the J gene lost 0 bases, with 16 bases spanning the gap. The CDR3 has 16 amino acids. From germline, CDR1 is SGHRS and CDR2 YFSETQ. For the CDR3, the DNA is TGCGCCAGCAGGGGGTTCAACAGGAGGAGCACAGATACGCAGTATTTT. Translating gives CASRGFNRRSTDTQYF. Drawing the rest from reference TRBV5-1 and TRBJ2-3, the complete variable domain is KAGVTQTPRYLIKTRGQQVTLSCSPISGHRSVSWYQQTPGQGLQFLFEYFSETQRNKGNFPGRFSGRQFSNSRSEMNVSTLELGDSALYLCASRGFNRRSTDTQYFGPGTRLTVL.

V usage is TRBV7-2 and J usage is TRBJ2-5; D uncertain. The CDR3 consists of 15 residues. V was shortened by 0 bases and J by 1 base, with 9 bases between the two germline ends. Germline values: CDR1 SGHTA, CDR2 FQGNSA. In DNA, the CDR3 is TGTGCCAGCAGCTTAGCGGGGTGGGGCCAAGAGACCCAGTACTTC. Amino acid sequence: CASSLAGWGQETQYF.

This sequence joins TRBV4-3 and TRBJ2-5; 8 bases are shared with TRBD2. V lost 1 base to trimming and J lost 4 bases; unmatched junction nucleotides: 8. The CDR3 length is 16 residues. Germline CDR1 is LGHNA and CDR2 is YSLEER. CDR3 amino acids: CASSQGQREIGETQYF. DNA for the CDR3: TGCGCCAGCAGCCAAGGGCAGCGGGAGATTGGAGAGACCCAGTACTTC.

This clonotype came up many times. The chain combines TRBV12-3 or TRBV12-4 with TRBJ2-1; no clear D. The CDR3 contains 12 residues. Trimming took 3 bases from V and 6 from J, leaving 6 bases between them. CDR3 in DNA: TGTGCCAGCAGTTTCAACTCCAATGAGCAGTTCTTC. This gives the protein CASSFNSNEQFF.

This clonotype turned up a few times. This rearrangement joins TRBV7-9 to TRBJ2-7, with TRBD1 matching over 7 bases. The CDR3 contains 15 residues. Trimming removed 5 bases from V and 2 bases from J; junction bases left unmatched: 9. The germline V gene encodes CDR1 SEHNR and CDR2 FQNEAQ (reference sequence). CDR3 DNA sequence: TGTGCCAGCAGCCCCCCCGACAGGGAAACCTACGAGCAGTACTTC. It translates to CASSPPDRETYEQYF. Variable domain in full (rest from reference TRBV7-9 and TRBJ2-7): DTGVSQNPRHKITKRGQNVTFRCDPISEHNRLYWYRQTLGQGPEFLTYFQNEAQLEKSRLLSDRFSAERPKGSFSTLEIQRTEQGDSAMYLCASSPPDRETYEQYFGPGTRLTVT.

The V call is TRBV10-1, the J call TRBJ2-2, with TRBD1 identical over 8 bases. The V and J ends lost 3 bases and 3 bases, in that order; junction bases with no gene match: 9. The CDR3 sequence is 17 residues long. Germline V gene sequence: CDR1 WNHNN, CDR2 SYGVQD (reference sequence). CDR3 nucleotide sequence: TGCGCCAGCAGTGATGGGCAGGGGGCGGTCGACACCGGGGAGCTGTTTTTT. Amino acids: CASSDGQGAVDTGELFF.